The T cell receptor beta chain described here comes from a study of blood T cell repertoires in COVID-19. Study-level background: Sites in the United States, Italy and Spain provided acute and convalescent COVID-19 samples.

V was shortened by 5 bases and J by 9 bases, with 19 bases between the two germline ends. The CDR3 loop spans 14 amino acids. Germline values: CDR1 MNHEY, CDR2 SVGAGI. Study processing details: Using reference gene primer amplification, nucleated cell counts were estimated. The assay was immunoSEQ multiplex PCR, and TCRdb's table has in-frame clones only and misses some. V and J calls and clone size are given by that table; D and trimming were obtained from the DNA. The sample consists of tens of thousands of clones, around nine tenths of them appearing once. This clonotype originated in a woman over 75 with acute or convalescent COVID-19. J is TRBJ1-2 and V is TRBV6-5; D not certain. Input material: peripheral blood. CDR3 amino acids: CASSPSGVSGSYTF. The CDR3 bases are TGTGCCAGCAGTCCAAGCGGGGTTTCGGGGAGCTACACCTTC.